This is a list of T cell receptor beta chains from one sample in a study of shared clonotypes between healthy human individuals. Only in-frame clones appear in the TCRdb table, and some are missing; sequencing was by immunoSEQ multiplex PCR. The sample has millions of clones, roughly nine tenths seen once. Input material: naive CD4+ T cells sorted from blood. These receptors all stem from a man aged 18 to 29 in good health. The CDR3 runs from the conserved cysteine through the conserved F or W. Fields, in order: CDR3 protein, CDR3 DNA, V gene, J gene, D gene, clone size, CDR3 length. The D gene is left open where the match is weak. The size entry is marked missing in some rows and otherwise reads once, few, many or a size class.

CAISVIAGGDNEQFF	TGTGCCATCAGTGTGATAGCGGGGGGGGACAATGAGCAGTTCTTC	TRBV10-3	TRBJ2-1	TRBD2	NA	15
CASSPGSVNEQFF	TGTGCCAGCAGCCCAGGGAGTGTCAATGAGCAGTTCTTC	TRBV7-9	TRBJ2-1	NA	NA	13
CASSPGSEETQYF	TGTGCCAGCTCACCTGGTAGTGAGGAGACCCAGTACTTC	TRBV18	TRBJ2-5	NA	NA	13
CASTLGGTPKETQYF	TGTGCCAGCACTCTAGGGGGAACTCCCAAAGAGACCCAGTACTTC	TRBV6-6	TRBJ2-5	NA	NA	15
CASSLTRGGAFF	TGTGCCAGCAGCCTTACCAGGGGGGGAGCTTTCTTT	TRBV6-5	TRBJ1-1	TRBD1	NA	12
CASSLRLFYEQYF	TGTGCCAGCAGCCTCCGGTTGTTCTACGAGCAGTACTTC	TRBV14	TRBJ2-7	NA	NA	13
CASGGVTEAFF	TGTGCCTCAGGCGGTGTTACTGAAGCTTTCTTT	TRBV30	TRBJ1-1	NA	NA	11
CASSPRLAAYNEQFF	TGTGCCAGCAGTCCCCGACTAGCGGCCTACAATGAGCAGTTCTTC	TRBV6-5	TRBJ2-1	TRBD2	NA	15
CASSLYRDPLKAEAFF	TGTGCCAGCAGTTTATACCGGGACCCCCTGAAGGCTGAAGCTTTCTTT	TRBV28	TRBJ1-1	NA	NA	16
CASSSNTGELFF	TGTGCCAGCAGCTCCAACACCGGGGAGCTGTTTTTT	TRBV5-6	TRBJ2-2	NA	NA	12
CAWSVNSRSMTYNEQFF	TGTGCCTGGAGTGTAAATTCGAGGAGTATGACCTACAATGAGCAGTTCTTC	TRBV30	TRBJ2-1	NA	NA	17
CASSLGGRNLGYNEQFF	TGTGCCAGCAGCTTAGGCGGCCGAAACCTAGGTTACAATGAGCAGTTCTTC	TRBV7-2	TRBJ2-1	NA	NA	17
CASSAPSRSSGANVLTF	TGTGCCAGCAGCGCACCTTCGAGGAGTTCCGGGGCCAACGTCCTGACTTTC	TRBV7-2	TRBJ2-6	NA	NA	17
CASTRTSAFTGELFF	TGTGCCAGCACCAGGACTAGCGCCTTCACCGGGGAGCTGTTTTTT	TRBV5-6	TRBJ2-2	TRBD2	NA	15
CASSRRTGGETQYF	TGTGCCAGCAGCAGACGGACAGGGGGAGAGACCCAGTACTTC	TRBV5-4	TRBJ2-5	TRBD1	NA	14
CASRKGETQYF	TGTGCCAGCAGAAAAGGGGAGACCCAGTACTTC	TRBV2	TRBJ2-5	NA	NA	11
CASRNQGGNNSPLHF	TGTGCCAGTAGGAATCAGGGGGGAAATAATTCACCCCTCCACTTT	TRBV19	TRBJ1-6	TRBD1	NA	15
CADKQSWTFRYGYTF	TGTGCCGACAAGCAAAGTTGGACATTCCGGTATGGCTACACCTTC	TRBV14	TRBJ1-2	NA	NA	15
CASSTGVSTDTQYF	TGTGCCAGCTCAACGGGAGTAAGCACAGATACGCAGTATTTT	TRBV7-2	TRBJ2-3	NA	NA	14
CAISAGEAGANVLTF	TGTGCCATCAGTGCAGGGGAAGCTGGGGCCAACGTCCTGACTTTC	TRBV10-3	TRBJ2-6	NA	NA	15
CASSKLAPDPPTQYF	TGTGCCAGCAGCAAGCTAGCCCCGGACCCTCCCACGCAGTATTTT	TRBV21-1	TRBJ2-3	NA	NA	15
CASSLTSGGSPDTQYF	TGTGCCAGCAGTCTAACTAGCGGGGGGTCCCCAGATACGCAGTATTTT	TRBV28	TRBJ2-3	TRBD2	NA	16
CASVQGAENIQYF	TGTGCCAGCGTACAGGGGGCAGAAAACATTCAGTACTTC	TRBV28	TRBJ2-4	TRBD1	NA	13
CASSVIASPTDTQYF	TGTGCCAGCAGCGTAATTGCTAGTCCCACAGATACGCAGTATTTT	TRBV9	TRBJ2-3	NA	NA	15
CASSFLKSPYEQYF	TGTGCCAGCAGCTTTCTTAAGTCCCCCTACGAGCAGTACTTC	TRBV5-6	TRBJ2-7	NA	once	14
CASSYGPRDSNQPQHF	TGTGCCAGCAGCTACGGGCCTCGGGATAGCAATCAGCCCCAGCATTTT	TRBV5-4	TRBJ1-5	NA	NA	16
CASSQTRMAAETQYF	TGCGCCAGCAGTCAAACCAGGATGGCTGCAGAGACCCAGTACTTC	TRBV23-1	TRBJ2-5	NA	NA	15
CASSILAGATGELFF	TGTGCCAGTAGTATCCTAGCGGGAGCCACCGGGGAGCTGTTTTTT	TRBV19	TRBJ2-2	TRBD2	NA	15
CASSAGTGGNEKLFF	TGTGCCAGCAGCGCCGGGACAGGGGGAAATGAAAAACTGTTTTTT	TRBV9	TRBJ1-4	TRBD1	NA	15
CAISEPGVGYTF	TGTGCCATCAGTGAGCCCGGGGTCGGCTACACCTTC	TRBV10-3	TRBJ1-2	NA	few	12
CASSEGANTGELFF	TGCGCCAGCAGCGAGGGGGCCAACACCGGGGAGCTGTTTTTT	TRBV5-1	TRBJ2-2	TRBD1	NA	14
CASSLAQAGSGANVLTF	TGTGCCAGCAGCTTAGCTCAGGCGGGATCTGGGGCCAACGTCCTGACTTTC	TRBV7-8	TRBJ2-6	NA	NA	17
CASSFPPNRVFF	TGTGCCAGCAGCTTCCCCCCAAACAGGGTATTCTTT	TRBV28	TRBJ1-1	NA	NA	12
CASSFERTGTDTQYF	TGTGCCAGCAGCTTCGAAAGGACAGGGACAGATACGCAGTATTTT	TRBV5-6	TRBJ2-3	TRBD1	NA	15
CASGLEPGTSGPTGELFF	TGTGCTAGTGGTTTGGAACCCGGGACTAGCGGCCCCACCGGGGAGCTGTTTTTT	TRBV12-5	TRBJ2-2	TRBD2	NA	18
CASSLAGNGNTIYF	TGCGCCAGCAGCTTGGCAGGGAACGGAAACACCATATATTTT	TRBV5-1	TRBJ1-3	NA	NA	14
CASSRSGSRNEQYF	TGTGCCAGCAGTAGAAGCGGGAGTCGGAACGAGCAGTACTTC	TRBV6-5	TRBJ2-7	TRBD2	NA	14
CASSSGYSNQPQHF	TGTGCCAGCAGCTCAGGGTATAGCAATCAGCCCCAGCATTTT	TRBV7-2	TRBJ1-5	NA	NA	14
CASSKDTWSSYNSPLHF	TGTGCCAGTAGTAAGGACACCTGGAGCTCCTATAATTCACCCCTCCACTTT	TRBV19	TRBJ1-6	NA	NA	17
CASSSYPGQSTGNTIYF	TGTGCCAGCAGCTCCTACCCGGGACAGAGCACTGGAAACACCATATATTTT	TRBV7-9	TRBJ1-3	TRBD1	NA	17
CASSPLDEQYF	TGTGCCAGCAGTCCCCTGGACGAGCAGTACTTC	TRBV6-4	TRBJ2-7	NA	NA	11
CAWGGAGGQRNIQYF	TGTGCCTGGGGCGGGGCGGGAGGCCAGAGGAACATTCAGTACTTC	TRBV30	TRBJ2-4	TRBD2	NA	15
CASSRTSGRANTQYF	TGTGCCAGTAGCCGGACTAGCGGGAGGGCGAATACGCAGTATTTT	TRBV19	TRBJ2-3	TRBD2	NA	15
CASSRGLFQETQYF	TGTGCCAGCAGCAGGGGGCTTTTTCAAGAGACCCAGTACTTC	TRBV2	TRBJ2-5	TRBD1	NA	14
CATSRNPGFEQYF	TGTGCCACCAGTCGGAACCCCGGGTTCGAGCAGTACTTC	TRBV15	TRBJ2-7	NA	once	13
CASSPSGLAQGELFF	TGTGCCAGCTCACCCTCCGGACTAGCGCAAGGGGAGCTGTTTTTT	TRBV18	TRBJ2-2	TRBD2	NA	15
CASSFGDTPGNEQFF	TGTGCCAGCAGCTTCGGGGACACCCCGGGCAATGAGCAGTTCTTC	TRBV7-9	TRBJ2-1	NA	NA	15
CASSLGTGNSNQPQHF	TGTGCCAGCAGCTTGGGGACAGGCAATAGCAATCAGCCCCAGCATTTT	TRBV5-6	TRBJ1-5	TRBD1	NA	16
CASSLEAGAGEQFF	TGTGCCAGCAGCCTAGAAGCGGGAGCGGGTGAGCAGTTCTTC	TRBV2	TRBJ2-1	TRBD2	NA	14
CAIRGVVDSYEQYF	TGTGCCATTAGAGGGGTTGTGGACTCCTACGAGCAGTACTTC	TRBV10-3	TRBJ2-7	NA	NA	14
CASSRGGQTTGELFF	TGCGCCAGCAGCCGGGGGGGGCAGACCACCGGGGAGCTGTTTTTT	TRBV4-1	TRBJ2-2	NA	NA	15
CASSLGGGLADLAKNIQYF	TGTGCCAGCAGCTTAGGTGGCGGACTAGCGGACCTAGCCAAAAACATTCAGTACTTC	TRBV7-2	TRBJ2-4	TRBD2	NA	19
CASSLAAGYPYEQYF	TGTGCCAGCAGCTTGGCCGCGGGGTACCCCTACGAGCAGTACTTC	TRBV5-5	TRBJ2-7	NA	NA	15
CASSLPGANVLTF	TGCGCCAGCAGCTTGCCTGGGGCCAACGTCCTGACTTTC	TRBV5-1	TRBJ2-6	NA	NA	13